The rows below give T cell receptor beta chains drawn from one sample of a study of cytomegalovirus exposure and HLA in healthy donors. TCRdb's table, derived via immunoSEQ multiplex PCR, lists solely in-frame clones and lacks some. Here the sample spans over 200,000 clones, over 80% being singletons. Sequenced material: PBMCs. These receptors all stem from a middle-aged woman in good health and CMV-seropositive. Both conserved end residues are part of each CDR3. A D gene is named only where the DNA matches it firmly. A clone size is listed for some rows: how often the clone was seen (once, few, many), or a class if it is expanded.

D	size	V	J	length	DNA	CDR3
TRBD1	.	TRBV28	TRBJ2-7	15	TGTGCCAGCAGTTCTCGGACAGGGGAGTTCTACGAGCAGTACTTC	CASSSRTGEFYEQYF
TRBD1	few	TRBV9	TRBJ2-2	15	TGTGCCAGCAGCGCGAACCAGGGGGCTAGTGGGGAGCTGTTTTTT	CASSANQGASGELFF
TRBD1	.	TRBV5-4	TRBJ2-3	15	TGTGCCAGCAGCCTTCGGGACAGGACTACAGATACGCAGTATTTT	CASSLRDRTTDTQYF
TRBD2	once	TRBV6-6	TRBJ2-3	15	TGTGCCAGCAGTTACCGGGACTACTCCACAGATACGCAGTATTTT	CASSYRDYSTDTQYF
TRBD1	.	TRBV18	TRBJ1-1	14	TGTGCCAGCTCACCCCGGACAGGGGACACTGAAGCTTTCTTT	CASSPRTGDTEAFF
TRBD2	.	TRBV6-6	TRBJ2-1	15	TGTGCCAGCAGTAAAACTAGCGGGGCTACCAATGAGCAGTTCTTC	CASSKTSGATNEQFF
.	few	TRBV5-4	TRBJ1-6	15	TGTGCCAGCAGCTTGGGTGACAGGTTATATTCACCCCTCCACTTT	CASSLGDRLYSPLHF
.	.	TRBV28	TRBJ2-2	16	TGTGCCAGCAGCCCATACTCCGGGACAACCACCGGGGAGCTGTTTTTT	CASSPYSGTTTGELFF
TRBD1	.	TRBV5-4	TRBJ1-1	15	TGTGCCAGCAGCCGGACAGGGTTTGGGCATGCTGAAGCTTTCTTT	CASSRTGFGHAEAFF
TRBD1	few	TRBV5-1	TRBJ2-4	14	TGCGCCAGCACCACGGGACAGGGGAAAAACATTCAGTACTTC	CASTTGQGKNIQYF
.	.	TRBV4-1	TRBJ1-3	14	TGCGCCAGCAGCCAAGACGACAGCGGAAACACCATATATTTT	CASSQDDSGNTIYF
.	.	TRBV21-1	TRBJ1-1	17	TGTGCCAGCAGCAAAAACCTAGACAGGAACATGAACACTGAAGCTTTCTTT	CASSKNLDRNMNTEAFF
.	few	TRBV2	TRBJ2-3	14	TGTGCCAGCAGCCCGAGTCCAGGAGGAGATACGCAGTATTTT	CASSPSPGGDTQYF
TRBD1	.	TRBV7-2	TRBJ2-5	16	TGTGCCAGCAGCTTAGCAGGACAGGCGGTTCGAGAGACCCAGTACTTC	CASSLAGQAVRETQYF
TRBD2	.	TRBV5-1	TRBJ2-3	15	TGCGCCAGCAGCTTAGGACTAGCGGGGATACTTACGCAGTATTTT	CASSLGLAGILTQYF
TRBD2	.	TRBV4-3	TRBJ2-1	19	TGCGCCAGCAGCCAAGGGGGTAGCGGGGGGACCTACTTCAACAATGAGCAGTTCTTC	CASSQGGSGGTYFNNEQFF
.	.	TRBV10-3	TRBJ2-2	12	TGTGCCATCAGCCAGGGTTCCGGGGAGCTGTTTTTT	CAISQGSGELFF
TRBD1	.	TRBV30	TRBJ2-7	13	TGTGCCTGGAGTACCGGGACAGGGGTCGAGCAGTACTTC	CAWSTGTGVEQYF
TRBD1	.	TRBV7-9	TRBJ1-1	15	TGTGCCAGCAGCTCTCTAAGACAGGGGAACACTGAAGCTTTCTTT	CASSSLRQGNTEAFF
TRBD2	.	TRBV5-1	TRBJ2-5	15	TGCGCCAGCAGCTCCTTAGCGGGAGTCCCAGAGACCCAGTACTTC	CASSSLAGVPETQYF
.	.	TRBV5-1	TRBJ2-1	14	TGCGCCAGCTCCGAAGGGGGCGCGGGAAATGAGCAGTTCTTC	CASSEGGAGNEQFF
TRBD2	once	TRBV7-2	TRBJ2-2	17	TGTGCCAGCAGCCCAGACGCTAGCGGGAGGGCAATAAGGGAGCTGTTTTTT	CASSPDASGRAIRELFF
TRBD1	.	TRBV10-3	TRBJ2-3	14	TGTGCCATCAGGGACAGGGGGGGAACAGATACGCAGTATTTT	CAIRDRGGTDTQYF
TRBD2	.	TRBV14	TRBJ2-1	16	TGTGCCAGCAGCCCCCGGACTAGCGGGACGGGCAATGAGCAGTTCTTC	CASSPRTSGTGNEQFF
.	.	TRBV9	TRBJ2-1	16	TGTGCCAGCAGCCCGCGCCCGGGATTGTCCTACAATGAGCAGTTCTTC	CASSPRPGLSYNEQFF
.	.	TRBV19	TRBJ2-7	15	TGTGCCAGTAGTATATGGGCCCTCAGCTCCTACGAGCAGTACTTC	CASSIWALSSYEQYF
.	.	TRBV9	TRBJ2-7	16	TGTGCCAGCAGCGTAGGTTGGCGGATGAGCTCCTACGAGCAGTACTTC	CASSVGWRMSSYEQYF
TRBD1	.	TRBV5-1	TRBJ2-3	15	TGCGCCAGCAGCTCCGGGACAGTGCTTACAGATACGCAGTATTTT	CASSSGTVLTDTQYF
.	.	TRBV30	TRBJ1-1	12	TGTGCCTGGAGTACAGAGGCCGGGAAGGCTTTCTTT	CAWSTEAGKAFF
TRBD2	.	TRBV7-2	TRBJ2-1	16	TGTGCCAGCAGCTTAGAGAGTCTAGCGGGAGCCTATGAGCAGTTCTTC	CASSLESLAGAYEQFF
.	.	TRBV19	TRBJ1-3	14	TGTGCCAGTAGTAGCGGGGGCGGTGGAAACACCATATATTTT	CASSSGGGGNTIYF
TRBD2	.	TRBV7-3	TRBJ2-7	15	TGTGCCAGCAGCTCAACGACTAGCGGGATCTACGAGCAGTACTTC	CASSSTTSGIYEQYF
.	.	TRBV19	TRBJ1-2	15	TGTGCCAGTAGTAACCGGGAGACCCCCTCCTATGGCTACACCTTC	CASSNRETPSYGYTF
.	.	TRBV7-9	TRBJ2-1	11	TGTGCCAGCGGCGAGGCGGATGAGCAGTTCTTC	CASGEADEQFF
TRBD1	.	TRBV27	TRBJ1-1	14	TGTGCCACCCGACAGGGTGGCGGTAACACTGAAGCTTTCTTT	CATRQGGGNTEAFF
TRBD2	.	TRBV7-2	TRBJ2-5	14	TGTGCCAGCAGCGCGGGGGGGCGGGGGGAGACCCAGTACTTC	CASSAGGRGETQYF
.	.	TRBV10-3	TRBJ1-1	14	TGTGCCATCAGTGCCTCCGGGGAAATCACTGAAGCTTTCTTT	CAISASGEITEAFF
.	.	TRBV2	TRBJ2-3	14	TGTGCCAGCAGTGAAAACCATAGAGATGGTACGCAGTATTTT	CASSENHRDGTQYF
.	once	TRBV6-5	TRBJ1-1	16	TGTGCCAGCAGTTACCGGTATACAGGGCCGAACACTGAGGCTTTCTTT	CASSYRYTGPNTEAFF
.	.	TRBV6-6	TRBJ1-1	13	TGTGCCAGCAGCGCACAGCAGAACACTGAAGCTTTCTTT	CASSAQQNTEAFF
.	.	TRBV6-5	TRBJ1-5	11	TGTGCCAGCGGGAGAGATCAGCCCCAGCATTTT	CASGRDQPQHF